Listed here are 11 T cell receptor beta chains from one sample, sequenced in a study of CD8+CD57+ T cells in acquired aplastic anemia. Profiles of TCR beta VDJ and CDR3 were generated from a genomic DNA template. TCRdb re-analysed the reads in MiXCR, keeping a single row per CDR3 protein. In the table there are 120,000 or so distinct CDR3 sequences, approximately 40% of which are singletons. For sequencing, patients were chosen who had shown expansion of CD8+CD57+ cells by flow cytometry. Sequencing input: sorted CD4+, CD8+, or CD8+CD57+ T cells (not recorded which) from PBMCs. The receptors derive from a human donor with aplastic anemia.

The genes are TRBV24-1 and TRBJ2-5, with 10 bases identical to TRBD1. TRBJ2-7 matches the DNA end more closely, so the J call is doubtful. CDR1 and CDR2 (germline): KGHDR, SFDVKD. The CDR3 extends over 14 amino acids. In DNA, the CDR3 is TGTGCCACCAGTCAGGACAGGGGGTATCACGAGCAGTACTTC. It codes for CATSQDRGYHEQYF.

For this clonotype: A read error may be the cause here, since a much bigger clone is one base away. This chain connects TRBV9 to TRBJ1-1; maybe TRBD1 (5 bases). CDR1 is SGDLS and CDR2 is YYNGEE in the germline V gene. The CDR3 extends over 14 amino acids. Trimming left V 3 bases short and J 3 bases short, with 12 bases between. Here the CDR3 reads CASSGGSTDTEAFF. CDR3 DNA: TGTGCCAGCAGCGGGGGCAGTACCGACACTGAAGCTTTCTTT.

V gene TRBV7-6 combines with J gene TRBJ2-5, with 7 bases identical to TRBD2. The CDR3 extends over 16 amino acids. V lost 3 bases to trimming and J lost 0 bases; unmatched junction nucleotides: 7. The germline V gene has CDR1 SGHVS and CDR2 FNYEAQ. CDR3 protein: CASSLGGVNYQETQYF. CDR3 sequence (DNA): TGTGCCAGCAGCTTGGGAGGGGTAAACTACCAAGAGACCCAGTACTTC. The complete variable domain, with remaining parts taken from reference TRBV7-6 and TRBJ2-5, reads GAGVSQSPRYKVTKRGQDVALRCDPISGHVSLYWYRQALGQGPEFLTYFNYEAQQDKSGLPNDRFSAERPEGSISTLTIQRTEQRDSAMYRCASSLGGVNYQETQYFGPGTRLLVL.

J is TRBJ1-6 and V is TRBV7-6; D gene unclear. Trimming stripped 5 bases from V and 6 bases from J, with 17 bases between. The CDR3 extends over 16 amino acids. From germline, CDR1 is SGHVS and CDR2 FNYEAQ. This CDR3 is CASSPREAVGNSPLHF. The CDR3 DNA reads as TGTGCCAGCAGCCCTAGGGAGGCAGTAGGTAATTCACCCCTCCACTTT.

The chain has TRBV24-1 and TRBJ1-1; the D is unclear. Trimming removed 4 bases at V and 7 bases at J, with 12 bases between. The CDR3 covers 13 residues. Germline V gene sequence: CDR1 KGHDR, CDR2 SFDVKD. The CDR3 DNA is TGTGCCACCAGTGACCTGGAGAGGGTTGAAGCTTTCTTT. As protein: CATSDLERVEAFF.

This clonotype was observed a handful of times. The rearrangement uses TRBV7-9 and TRBJ1-1, with 7 bases lining up with TRBD1. The CDR3 covers 15 residues. After removal of 5 bases from V and 4 bases from J, the junction contained 10 bases not matched to a gene. Germline assignment: CDR1 SEHNR and CDR2 FQNEAQ (reference sequence). The CDR3 sequence: CASSLRYDRVTEAFF. CDR3 DNA sequence: TGTGCCAGCAGCCTAAGGTATGACAGGGTCACTGAAGCTTTCTTT.

At least ten counts were recorded for this clonotype. The chain carries TRBV19 and TRBJ1-5, with D hard to call. This CDR3 region has 17 residues. Germline V lookup: CDR1 LNHDA, CDR2 SQIVND (reference sequence). V was trimmed by 1 base and J by 1 base, leaving 14 bases between them. The CDR3 protein is CASSIVTPIGSNQPQHF. CDR3 in DNA: TGTGCCAGTAGTATAGTTACCCCAATCGGCAGCAATCAGCCCCAGCATTTT.

This chain joins TRBV11-2 and TRBJ2-1; D not resolved. Trimming removed 5 bases at V and 0 bases at J, with 11 bases between. Germline CDR1 reads SGHAT; CDR2 reads FQNNGV. The CDR3 sequence is 15 residues long. In DNA, the CDR3 is TGTGCCAGCAGCCCCTCTGGCGGCTCCTACAATGAGCAGTTCTTC. The encoded protein is CASSPSGGSYNEQFF.

This clonotype was seen at least ten times. One end of the junction varies from germline; a read error may be responsible. The chain is built from TRBV10-3 and TRBJ1-1; 8 nucleotides match TRBD1. The CDR3 loop spans 15 amino acids. Looked up from germline, CDR1 is ENHRY and CDR2 is SYGVKD. Written as DNA, the CDR3 is TGTGCCATCAGCTCTAACAGGGGGGAGTTCGCTGAAGCTTCCTTT. This sequence encodes CAISSNRGEFAEASF.

This clonotype has a count of ten or more. The J gene is TRBJ2-2, the V gene TRBV15; D possibly corresponds to TRBD1 (5 bases). Germline CDR1 and CDR2: LNHNV and YYDKDF (reference sequence). The V gene lost 1 base and the J gene lost 6 bases, with 9 bases spanning the gap. The CDR3 is 14 amino acids. The DNA of the CDR3 is TGTGCCACCAGCAGAGGCAGGGCGGCCGGGGAGCTGTTTTTT. Its protein product is CATSRGRAAGELFF.

The gene calls are TRBV6-1 and TRBJ1-5; the match to TRBD1 covers 8 bases. Trimming at V came to 8 bases and at J to 2 bases, leaving 5 bases not matched to a gene. Germline V gene lookup returns CDR1 MNHNS and CDR2 SASEGT. The CDR3 extends over 14 amino acids. The CDR3 here is CASGKQGGNQPQHF. The CDR3 DNA reads as TGTGCCAGCGGAAAACAGGGGGGCAATCAGCCCCAGCATTTT.